The clone carrying this TCR beta chain was recorded at least ten times. Its antigen is as yet unknown. These data belong to a study of CD8+ T cells in alopecia areata. Findings of the study overall: Persistence of many expanded lesional clones was seen in scalp and blood during tofacitinib.

Following RNA extraction, reverse transcription yielded cDNA that acted as the sequencing template. Produced via immunoSEQ multiplex PCR; TCRdb's table is partial and in-frame only. The sample consists of about 76,000 clones, around 65% of them appearing once. Treatment of the sample: oral pan-JAK inhibitor, 5-10 mg twice daily. As part of sample collection, lesional scalp punch biopsies and peripheral blood were taken from alopecia areata patients. This CDR3 contains 15 residues. V lost 3 bases, J lost 0 bases, and 10 bases lay in between. Germline V CDR1 and CDR2: MRHNA, SNTAGT. The chain links TRBV6-4 to TRBJ2-3, with D possibly matching TRBD1 (5 bases). The sample in question was CD8+ T cells sorted from blood, obtained at week 24, from a patient treated with tofacitinib. This receptor was taken from a human donor with alopecia areata. The CDR3 bases are TGTGCCAGCAGTGATGTGGCAGGGAGCACAGATACGCAGTATTTT. As protein: CASSDVAGSTDTQYF.